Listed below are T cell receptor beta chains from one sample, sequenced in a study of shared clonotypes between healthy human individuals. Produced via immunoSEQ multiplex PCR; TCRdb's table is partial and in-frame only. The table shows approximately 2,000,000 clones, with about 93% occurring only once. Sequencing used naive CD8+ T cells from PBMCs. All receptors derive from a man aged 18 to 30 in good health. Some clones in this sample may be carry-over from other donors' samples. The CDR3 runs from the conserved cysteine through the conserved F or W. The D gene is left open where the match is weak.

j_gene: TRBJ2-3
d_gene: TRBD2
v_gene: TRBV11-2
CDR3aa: CASSFRGIAGGRVDTQYF

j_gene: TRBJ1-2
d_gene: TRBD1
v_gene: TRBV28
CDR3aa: CASSLPHRGEYGYTF

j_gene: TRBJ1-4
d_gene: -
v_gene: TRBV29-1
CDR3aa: CSVGANEKLFF

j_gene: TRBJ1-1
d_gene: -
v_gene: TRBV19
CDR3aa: CASSISPGQMNTEAFF

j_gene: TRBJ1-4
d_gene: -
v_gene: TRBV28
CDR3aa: CASSLRTGPMGEKLFF

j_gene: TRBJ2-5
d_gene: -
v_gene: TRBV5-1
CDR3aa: CASRWGIETQYF

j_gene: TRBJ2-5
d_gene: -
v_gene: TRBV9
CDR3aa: CASSPQDRMETQYF

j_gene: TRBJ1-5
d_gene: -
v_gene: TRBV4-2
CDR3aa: CASSQEEKNQPQHF

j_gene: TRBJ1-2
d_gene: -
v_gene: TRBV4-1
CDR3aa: CASSHPNPGIGFYGYTF

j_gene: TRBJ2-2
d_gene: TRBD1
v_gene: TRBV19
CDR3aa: CASSISFGTGSAGELFF

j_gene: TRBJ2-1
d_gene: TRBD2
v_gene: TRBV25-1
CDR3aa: CASSEFPRLAGRNNEQFF

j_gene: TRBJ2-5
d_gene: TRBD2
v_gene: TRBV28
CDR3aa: CASSFGGLSSETQYF

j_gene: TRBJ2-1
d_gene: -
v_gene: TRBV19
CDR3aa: CASSIKLSYNEQFF

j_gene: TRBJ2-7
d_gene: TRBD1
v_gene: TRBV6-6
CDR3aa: CASSFLWAGGDEQYF

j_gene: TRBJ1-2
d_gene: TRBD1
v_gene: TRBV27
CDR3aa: CASSLSPGGLGYTF

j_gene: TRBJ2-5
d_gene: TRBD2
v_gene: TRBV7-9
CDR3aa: CASSETSGSTETQYF

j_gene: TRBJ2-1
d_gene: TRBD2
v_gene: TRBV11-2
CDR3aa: CASSLEPSGPSYNEQFF

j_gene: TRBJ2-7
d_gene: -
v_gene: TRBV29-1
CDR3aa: CSVEVSTYEQYF

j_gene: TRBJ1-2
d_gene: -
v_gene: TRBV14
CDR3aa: CASSQDRGNYGYTF

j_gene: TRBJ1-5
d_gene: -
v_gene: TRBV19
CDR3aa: CASSIIPRGGGNQPQHF

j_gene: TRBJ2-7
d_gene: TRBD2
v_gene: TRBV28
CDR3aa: CASKVRGGYEQYF

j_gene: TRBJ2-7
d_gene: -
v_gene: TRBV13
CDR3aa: CASSSQGTPYEQYF

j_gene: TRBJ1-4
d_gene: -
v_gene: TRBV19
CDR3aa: CASSPRAGSEKLFF

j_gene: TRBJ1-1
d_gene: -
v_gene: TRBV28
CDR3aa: CATSRGTEAFF

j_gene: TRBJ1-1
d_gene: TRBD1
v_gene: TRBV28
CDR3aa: CASSPEDRAHTEAFF

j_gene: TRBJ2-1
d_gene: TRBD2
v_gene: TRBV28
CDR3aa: CASLPEADRLAGGLNEQFF

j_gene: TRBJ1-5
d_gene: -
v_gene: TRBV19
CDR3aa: CASSMFTNQPQHF

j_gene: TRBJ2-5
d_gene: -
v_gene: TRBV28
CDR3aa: CASSPKETQYF

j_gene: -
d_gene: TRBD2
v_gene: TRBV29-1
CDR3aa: CSVEATAGGYEQYF

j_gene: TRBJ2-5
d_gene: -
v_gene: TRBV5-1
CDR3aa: CASSGPGAGETQYF

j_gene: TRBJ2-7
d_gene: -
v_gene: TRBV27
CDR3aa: CASSMSPWASSYEQYF

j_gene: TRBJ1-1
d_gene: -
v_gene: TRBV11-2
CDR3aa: CASSAGGVEAFF

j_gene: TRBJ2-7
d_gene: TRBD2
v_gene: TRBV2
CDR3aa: CATQAGEVYEQYF